This record covers a single T cell receptor beta chain. What it binds is unknown. The data originate from a study of cytomegalovirus exposure and HLA in healthy donors. About the research overall: The same platform used for the roughly 600 first-cohort repertoires was also used for the 95 to 150 validation repertoires, as a later analysis reported.

Here immunoSEQ multiplex PCR was the method, and the copy in TCRdb shows in-frame clones only, minus some. The data contain 65,000 to 85,000 clones, 85% to 95% of them singletons. Study-level points and caveats: Most TCR sequences showed up rarely, but some public TCRs showed up in many donors.

This CDR3 comprises 16 residues. Looked up from germline, CDR1 is SGHTA and CDR2 is FQGNSA. The J segment lost 1 base and the V segment lost 0 bases, leaving 3 bases of the junction unmatched. This TCR came from a woman in her late teens or twenties in good health and CMV-seronegative. The sample consisted of PBMCs. The chain has TRBV7-2 and TRBJ2-5; TRBD2 matches 9 bases. CDR3 residues: CASSLALRGGQETQYF. CDR3 sequence (DNA): TGTGCCAGCAGCTTAGCGCTGCGGGGGGGCCAAGAGACCCAGTACTTC.